Listed below are T cell receptor beta chains from one sample, sequenced in a study of blood T cell repertoires in COVID-19. Generated by immunoSEQ multiplex PCR, the TCRdb table keeps only in-frame clones and is missing some. Of about 190,000 clones listed, 81% are singletons. What was sequenced was peripheral blood. Source of these receptors: an elderly woman with COVID-19, enrolled during active disease. Both conserved end residues are part of each CDR3. The D gene is left open where the match is weak. The size entry is marked missing in some rows and otherwise reads once, few, many or a size class.

d_gene: TRBD1; abundance: .; v_gene: TRBV19; j_gene: TRBJ2-5; CDR3nt: TGTGCCAGTAGTTTAAACAGGGGGAAAGAGACCCAGTACTTC; CDR3aa: CASSLNRGKETQYF
d_gene: .; abundance: .; v_gene: TRBV7-9; j_gene: TRBJ2-3; CDR3nt: TGTGCCAGCCAACCCCACTTCACAGATACGCAGTATTTT; CDR3aa: CASQPHFTDTQYF
d_gene: .; abundance: .; v_gene: TRBV3-1/TRBV3-2; j_gene: TRBJ2-1; CDR3nt: TGTGCCAGCAGTGTGGCGGGTACATACAATGAGCAGTTCTTC; CDR3aa: CASSVAGTYNEQFF
d_gene: .; abundance: .; v_gene: TRBV4-3; j_gene: TRBJ2-1; CDR3nt: TGCGCCAGCAGCCACGACGATGGCGGGGAGCAGTTCTTC; CDR3aa: CASSHDDGGEQFF
d_gene: TRBD2; abundance: few; v_gene: TRBV2; j_gene: TRBJ2-7; CDR3nt: TGTGCCAGCAGTGACGCTAGCGGGAGGGCCGACGAGCAGTACTTC; CDR3aa: CASSDASGRADEQYF
d_gene: .; abundance: .; v_gene: TRBV12-5; j_gene: TRBJ2-3; CDR3nt: TGTGCTAGTGGTTTCGGGAGAGATACGCAGTATTTT; CDR3aa: CASGFGRDTQYF
d_gene: TRBD2; abundance: .; v_gene: TRBV3-1/TRBV3-2; j_gene: TRBJ2-1; CDR3nt: TGTGCCAGCAGACGTGGCGGGAGGTCCAATGAGCAGTTCTTC; CDR3aa: CASRRGGRSNEQFF
d_gene: .; abundance: .; v_gene: TRBV5-6; j_gene: TRBJ1-1; CDR3nt: TGTGCCAGCAGCTTGTACGGGATAGGGTCGGGAGCTTTCTTT; CDR3aa: CASSLYGIGSGAFF
d_gene: TRBD2; abundance: .; v_gene: TRBV28; j_gene: TRBJ2-5; CDR3nt: TGTGCCAGCGGCCGTAGCGGGAGGGAGGAGACCCAGTACTTC; CDR3aa: CASGRSGREETQYF
d_gene: TRBD2; abundance: .; v_gene: TRBV11-3; j_gene: TRBJ2-1; CDR3nt: TGTGCCAGCAGCTTAGCAGGACTAGCGGGGATGTCTAAGCAGTTCTTC; CDR3aa: CASSLAGLAGMSKQFF
d_gene: TRBD1; abundance: once; v_gene: TRBV6-1; j_gene: TRBJ1-2; CDR3nt: TGTGCCAGCAGTGACGTCTTCGGACAGGGGGCGCGGGACTATGGCTACACCTTC; CDR3aa: CASSDVFGQGARDYGYTF
d_gene: .; abundance: once; v_gene: TRBV18; j_gene: TRBJ2-7; CDR3nt: TGTGCCAGCTCACCCGGGAATTACGAGCAGTACTTC; CDR3aa: CASSPGNYEQYF
d_gene: .; abundance: .; v_gene: TRBV28; j_gene: TRBJ2-7; CDR3nt: TGTGCCGCAGGGGTCAAGCGCGGTCTCTACGAGCAGTACTTC; CDR3aa: CAAGVKRGLYEQYF
d_gene: .; abundance: .; v_gene: TRBV20-1; j_gene: TRBJ1-2; CDR3nt: TGCAGTGCTACAGGGGAATATGGCTACACCTTC; CDR3aa: CSATGEYGYTF
d_gene: .; abundance: .; v_gene: TRBV9; j_gene: TRBJ1-2; CDR3nt: TGTGCCAGCAGCATAACAGGGAACTATGGCTACACCTTC; CDR3aa: CASSITGNYGYTF
d_gene: TRBD1; abundance: .; v_gene: TRBV28; j_gene: TRBJ1-6; CDR3nt: TGTGCCAGCAGTTGGGGGACAGGGGAGCCCTCCTATAATTCACCCCTCCACTTT; CDR3aa: CASSWGTGEPSYNSPLHF
d_gene: TRBD1; abundance: many; v_gene: TRBV5-1; j_gene: TRBJ2-3; CDR3nt: TGCGCCAGCAGCTTATCGACAGGGGGAGGCACAGATACGCAGTATTTT; CDR3aa: CASSLSTGGGTDTQYF
d_gene: .; abundance: .; v_gene: TRBV5-4; j_gene: TRBJ2-7; CDR3nt: TGTGCCAGCAGCTTGGGACAACATAAGTACTTC; CDR3aa: CASSLGQHKYF
d_gene: TRBD1; abundance: .; v_gene: TRBV6-2/TRBV6-3; j_gene: TRBJ1-5; CDR3nt: TGTGCCAGCAGTTCCGCGACAGGGTATCAGCCCCAGCATTTT; CDR3aa: CASSSATGYQPQHF
d_gene: .; abundance: once; v_gene: TRBV28; j_gene: TRBJ1-1; CDR3nt: TGTGCCAGCAGTCCGAGGCTCACAAACACTGAAGCTTTCTTT; CDR3aa: CASSPRLTNTEAFF
d_gene: .; abundance: .; v_gene: TRBV9; j_gene: TRBJ2-7; CDR3nt: TGTGCCAGCAGCCCAAGGACTGGAGCCTACGAGCAGTACTTC; CDR3aa: CASSPRTGAYEQYF
d_gene: TRBD2; abundance: .; v_gene: TRBV20-1; j_gene: TRBJ2-3; CDR3nt: TGCAGTGCTAGTAGCGGGGGCCTTGATACGCAGTATTTT; CDR3aa: CSASSGGLDTQYF
d_gene: TRBD1; abundance: .; v_gene: TRBV5-6; j_gene: TRBJ2-5; CDR3nt: TGTGCCAGCAGCTTCCGGGACAGGGTCGTGGAGACCCAGTACTTC; CDR3aa: CASSFRDRVVETQYF
d_gene: TRBD2; abundance: .; v_gene: TRBV29-1; j_gene: TRBJ2-3; CDR3nt: TGCAGCGTTGAAGGTAGCGGGGGGTTATGGGATACGCAGTATTTT; CDR3aa: CSVEGSGGLWDTQYF
d_gene: TRBD1; abundance: .; v_gene: TRBV3-1/TRBV3-2; j_gene: TRBJ2-7; CDR3nt: TGTGCCAGCACCACCGGGACAGGGACCTACGAGCAGTACTTC; CDR3aa: CASTTGTGTYEQYF
d_gene: .; abundance: .; v_gene: TRBV28; j_gene: TRBJ1-3; CDR3nt: TGTGCCAGTACGAGCTCTGGAAACACCATATATTTT; CDR3aa: CASTSSGNTIYF
d_gene: .; abundance: .; v_gene: TRBV5-1; j_gene: TRBJ1-5; CDR3nt: TGCGCCAGCAGCTTGGACACCCTGGGCGACCAGCCCCAGCATTTT; CDR3aa: CASSLDTLGDQPQHF
d_gene: TRBD2; abundance: .; v_gene: TRBV28; j_gene: TRBJ2-2; CDR3nt: TGTGCCAGCAGTTTATGGACTAGCGGGGGGTACACCGGGGAGCTGTTTTTT; CDR3aa: CASSLWTSGGYTGELFF
d_gene: TRBD2; abundance: few; v_gene: TRBV7-9; j_gene: TRBJ2-5; CDR3nt: TGTGCCAGCCAAACTAGCGGGGAGACCCAGTACTTC; CDR3aa: CASQTSGETQYF
d_gene: TRBD1; abundance: .; v_gene: TRBV2; j_gene: TRBJ1-6; CDR3nt: TGTGCCAGCAGTGAATGGGGACAGGGGGCTAATTCACCCCTCCACTTT; CDR3aa: CASSEWGQGANSPLHF
d_gene: TRBD1; abundance: few; v_gene: TRBV2; j_gene: TRBJ1-3; CDR3nt: TGTGCCAGCAGTCGGGACAGGGGCGGCATTAGCTCTGGAAACACCATATATTTT; CDR3aa: CASSRDRGGISSGNTIYF
d_gene: TRBD1; abundance: .; v_gene: TRBV4-1; j_gene: TRBJ2-3; CDR3nt: TGCGCCAGCAGCCCCGGGACAGGGAGCACAGATACGCAGTATTTT; CDR3aa: CASSPGTGSTDTQYF
d_gene: .; abundance: .; v_gene: TRBV18; j_gene: TRBJ2-1; CDR3nt: TGTGCCAGCTCACCAACAAGTAATGAGCAGTTCTTC; CDR3aa: CASSPTSNEQFF
d_gene: .; abundance: once; v_gene: TRBV10-3; j_gene: TRBJ2-7; CDR3nt: TGTGCCATCAGTGAGTCGGGGGGCTACGAGCAGTACTTC; CDR3aa: CAISESGGYEQYF
d_gene: TRBD2; abundance: .; v_gene: TRBV6-6; j_gene: TRBJ2-3; CDR3nt: TGTGCCAGCAGTTCCCTCGGGACTAGTCCGCAGTATTTT; CDR3aa: CASSSLGTSPQYF
d_gene: TRBD2; abundance: .; v_gene: TRBV3-1/TRBV3-2; j_gene: TRBJ2-7; CDR3nt: TGTGCCAGCAGTTACGGACTAGAAGGCTCCTACGAGCAGTACTTC; CDR3aa: CASSYGLEGSYEQYF
d_gene: .; abundance: .; v_gene: TRBV6-5; j_gene: TRBJ2-7; CDR3nt: TGTGCCAGCAGTTCAGGGTCGGAGCAGTACTTC; CDR3aa: CASSSGSEQYF
d_gene: .; abundance: .; v_gene: TRBV19; j_gene: TRBJ1-3; CDR3nt: TGTGCCAGTAGTTCCTACCTTTTACAGGGCCCTGGAAACACCATATATTTT; CDR3aa: CASSSYLLQGPGNTIYF
d_gene: .; abundance: .; v_gene: TRBV5-1; j_gene: TRBJ2-7; CDR3nt: TGCGCCAGCAGCTCGACAGGGGAGGGATTCGACGAGCAGTACTTC; CDR3aa: CASSSTGEGFDEQYF
d_gene: TRBD1; abundance: .; v_gene: TRBV19; j_gene: TRBJ1-1; CDR3nt: TGTGCCAGTAGTGTAACAGGGGGGGGCACTGAAGCTTTCTTT; CDR3aa: CASSVTGGGTEAFF
d_gene: TRBD1; abundance: once; v_gene: TRBV5-4; j_gene: TRBJ1-1; CDR3nt: TGTGCCAGCAGCTTGGAAGGGTGGACAGGGGGGCCTGAAGCTTTCTTT; CDR3aa: CASSLEGWTGGPEAFF
d_gene: .; abundance: .; v_gene: TRBV6-5; j_gene: TRBJ1-6; CDR3nt: TGTGCCAGCAGTTACTCTATAAATTCACCCCTCCACTTT; CDR3aa: CASSYSINSPLHF
d_gene: .; abundance: .; v_gene: TRBV6-2/TRBV6-3; j_gene: TRBJ1-6; CDR3nt: TGTGCCAGCAGTTACCGGCGGGGTGTGGAAGAGTCCTATAATTCACCCCTCCACTTT; CDR3aa: CASSYRRGVEESYNSPLHF
d_gene: .; abundance: .; v_gene: TRBV7-2; j_gene: TRBJ2-7; CDR3nt: TGTGCCAGCAGCTTAAGGGAGGGGGGACTATACTACTACGAGCAGTACTTC; CDR3aa: CASSLREGGLYYYEQYF
d_gene: TRBD2; abundance: .; v_gene: TRBV11-2; j_gene: TRBJ2-7; CDR3nt: TGTGCCAGCAGCTTAGGGGGTAGCGGGAGGAGGTATGAGCAGTACTTC; CDR3aa: CASSLGGSGRRYEQYF
d_gene: .; abundance: .; v_gene: TRBV30; j_gene: TRBJ1-2; CDR3nt: TGTGCCTGGAGGTTGCAAGGGCAGGGGTATGGCTACACCTTC; CDR3aa: CAWRLQGQGYGYTF
d_gene: .; abundance: .; v_gene: TRBV5-1; j_gene: TRBJ2-2; CDR3nt: TGCGCCAGCAGCTTCTCCATACAGACAGGCACCGGGGAGCTGTTTTTT; CDR3aa: CASSFSIQTGTGELFF
d_gene: .; abundance: .; v_gene: TRBV5-4; j_gene: TRBJ2-1; CDR3nt: TGTGCCAGCAGCCTGGACCCCGGTTCCTACAATGAGCAGTTCTTC; CDR3aa: CASSLDPGSYNEQFF
d_gene: TRBD1; abundance: .; v_gene: TRBV25-1; j_gene: TRBJ1-1; CDR3nt: TGTGCCAGCAGTGAATATATTCGGGACAGGGTGGGGAACACTGAAGCTTTCTTT; CDR3aa: CASSEYIRDRVGNTEAFF
d_gene: .; abundance: .; v_gene: TRBV10-1; j_gene: TRBJ1-6; CDR3nt: TGCGCCAGCAGTGCCACGGGGGGCTCGGATTCACCCCTCCACTTT; CDR3aa: CASSATGGSDSPLHF
d_gene: TRBD2; abundance: .; v_gene: TRBV18; j_gene: TRBJ2-3; CDR3nt: TGTGCCAGCTCACCAGGGAGGGCTACAGATACGCAGTATTTT; CDR3aa: CASSPGRATDTQYF
d_gene: .; abundance: .; v_gene: TRBV21-1; j_gene: TRBJ2-7; CDR3nt: TGTGCCAGCAGCAAAGACCGGGACAGGGGACACGAGCAGTACTTC; CDR3aa: CASSKDRDRGHEQYF
d_gene: TRBD1; abundance: .; v_gene: TRBV5-5; j_gene: TRBJ1-2; CDR3nt: TGTGCCAGCAGCTCTGGCCGGGACAGGGGGCGCCGGGATGGCTACACCTTC; CDR3aa: CASSSGRDRGRRDGYTF
d_gene: .; abundance: .; v_gene: TRBV9; j_gene: TRBJ1-2; CDR3nt: TGTGCCAGCAGCCCCGGGGTGTCCCTCTATGGCTACACCTTC; CDR3aa: CASSPGVSLYGYTF
d_gene: .; abundance: .; v_gene: TRBV18; j_gene: TRBJ1-1; CDR3nt: TGTGCCAGCTCACTACAGGGTGCCACTGAAGCTTTCTTT; CDR3aa: CASSLQGATEAFF
d_gene: TRBD2; abundance: .; v_gene: TRBV7-8; j_gene: TRBJ2-3; CDR3nt: TGTGCCAGCAAGATGGGACTAGCGGGCCCTAGCACAGATACGCAGTATTTT; CDR3aa: CASKMGLAGPSTDTQYF